This T cell receptor (beta chain) appears in the sequencing data of a study of T cell changes during pregnancy in multiple sclerosis. The table came from immunoSEQ multiplex PCR; TCRdb's copy has only in-frame clones and leaves some out. The sample carries tens of thousands of clones, 90% to 95% recorded once. Sequencing was performed on peripheral blood, taken in the second trimester of pregnancy. The source is a female donor in good health, enrolled as a control in a pregnancy study.

The CDR3 is CASSLAGGLGTEAFF. The DNA of the CDR3 is TGTGCCAGCAGCTTGGCGGGGGGGCTGGGCACTGAAGCTTTCTTT. This chain links TRBV5-6 with TRBJ1-1; D possibly corresponds to TRBD1 (6 bases). The germline V and J ends were trimmed by 0 bases and 4 bases, with 13 bases remaining between them. There are 15 residues in the CDR3. The germline V gene encodes CDR1 SGHDT and CDR2 YYEEEE.